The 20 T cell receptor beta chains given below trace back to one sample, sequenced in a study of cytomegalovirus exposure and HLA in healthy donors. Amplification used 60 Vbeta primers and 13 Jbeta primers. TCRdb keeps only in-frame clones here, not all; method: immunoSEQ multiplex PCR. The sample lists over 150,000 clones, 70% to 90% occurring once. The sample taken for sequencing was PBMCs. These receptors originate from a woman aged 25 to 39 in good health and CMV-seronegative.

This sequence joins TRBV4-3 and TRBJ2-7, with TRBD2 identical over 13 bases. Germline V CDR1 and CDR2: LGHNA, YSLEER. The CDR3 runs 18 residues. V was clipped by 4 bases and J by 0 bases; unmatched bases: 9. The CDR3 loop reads CASSRRLAGGLTSYEQYF. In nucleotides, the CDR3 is TGCGCCAGCAGCCGCCGACTAGCGGGGGGCCTTACCTCCTACGAGCAGTACTTC.

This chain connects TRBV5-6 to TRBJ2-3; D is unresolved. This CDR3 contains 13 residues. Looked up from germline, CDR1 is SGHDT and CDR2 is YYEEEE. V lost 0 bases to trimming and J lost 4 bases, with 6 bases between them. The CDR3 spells CASSLGSSDTQYF. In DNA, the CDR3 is TGTGCCAGCAGCTTGGGGAGTTCAGATACGCAGTATTTT.

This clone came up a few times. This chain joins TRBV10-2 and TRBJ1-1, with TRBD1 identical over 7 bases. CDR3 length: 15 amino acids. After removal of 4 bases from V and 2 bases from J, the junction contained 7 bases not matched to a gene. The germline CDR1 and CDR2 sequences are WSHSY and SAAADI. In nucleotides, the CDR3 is TGCGCCAGCAGTGGAAAAAGACAGGGAAACACTGAAGCTTTCTTT. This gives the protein CASSGKRQGNTEAFF.

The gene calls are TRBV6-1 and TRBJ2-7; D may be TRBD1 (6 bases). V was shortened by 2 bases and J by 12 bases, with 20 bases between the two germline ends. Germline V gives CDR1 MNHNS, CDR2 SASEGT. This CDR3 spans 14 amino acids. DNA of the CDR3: TGTGCCAGCAGTGAAATCTTTAACAGGGTAGAACCGTACTTC. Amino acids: CASSEIFNRVEPYF.

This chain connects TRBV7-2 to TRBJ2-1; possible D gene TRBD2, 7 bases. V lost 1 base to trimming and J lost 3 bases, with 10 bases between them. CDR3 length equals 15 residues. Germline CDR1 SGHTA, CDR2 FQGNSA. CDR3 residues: CASSLEGGDYNEQFF. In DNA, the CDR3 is TGTGCCAGCAGCTTAGAGGGGGGGGACTACAATGAGCAGTTCTTC.

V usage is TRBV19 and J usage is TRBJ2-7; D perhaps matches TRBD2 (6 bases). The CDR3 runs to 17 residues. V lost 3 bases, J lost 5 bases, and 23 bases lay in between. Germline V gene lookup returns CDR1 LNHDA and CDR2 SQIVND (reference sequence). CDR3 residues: CASSIGYDGREWHEQYF. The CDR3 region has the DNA TGTGCCAGTAGTATCGGGTACGACGGACGGGAGTGGCACGAGCAGTACTTC. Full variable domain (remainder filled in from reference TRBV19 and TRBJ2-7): DGGITQSPKYLFRKEGQNVTLSCEQNLNHDAMYWYRQDPGQGLRLIYYSQIVNDFQKGDIAEGYSVSREKKESFPLTVTSAQKNPTAFYLCASSIGYDGREWHEQYFGPGTRLTVT.

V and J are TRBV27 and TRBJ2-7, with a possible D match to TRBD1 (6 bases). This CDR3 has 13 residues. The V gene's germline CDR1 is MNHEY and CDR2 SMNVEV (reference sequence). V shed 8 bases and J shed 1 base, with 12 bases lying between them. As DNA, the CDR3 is TGTGCCAGCCAAAAGACAGGATCCTACGAGCAGTACTTC. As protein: CASQKTGSYEQYF.

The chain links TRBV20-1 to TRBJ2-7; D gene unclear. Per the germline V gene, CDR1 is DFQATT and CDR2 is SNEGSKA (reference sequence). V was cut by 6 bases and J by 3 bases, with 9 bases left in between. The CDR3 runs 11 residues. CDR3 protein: CSADASYEQYF. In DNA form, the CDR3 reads TGCAGTGCAGACGCTAGCTACGAGCAGTACTTC.

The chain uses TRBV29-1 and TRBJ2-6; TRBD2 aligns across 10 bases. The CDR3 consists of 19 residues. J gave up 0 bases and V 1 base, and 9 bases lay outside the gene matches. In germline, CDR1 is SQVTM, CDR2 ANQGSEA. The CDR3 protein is CSVEVASGGANSGANVLTF. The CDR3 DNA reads TGCAGCGTTGAAGTCGCTAGCGGGGGTGCTAACTCTGGGGCCAACGTCCTGACTTTC.

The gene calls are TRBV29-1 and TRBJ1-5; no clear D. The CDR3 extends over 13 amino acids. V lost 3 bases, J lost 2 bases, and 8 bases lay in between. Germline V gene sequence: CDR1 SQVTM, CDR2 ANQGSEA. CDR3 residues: CSVDTGGNQPQHF. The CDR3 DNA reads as TGCAGCGTTGATACCGGGGGCAATCAGCCCCAGCATTTT.

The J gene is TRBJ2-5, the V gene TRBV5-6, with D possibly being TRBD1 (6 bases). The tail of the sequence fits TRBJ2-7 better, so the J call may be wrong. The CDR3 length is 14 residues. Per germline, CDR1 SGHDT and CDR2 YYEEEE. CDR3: CASSLYRDPYEQYF. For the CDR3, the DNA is TGTGCCAGCAGCCTCTACAGGGACCCCTACGAGCAGTACTTC.

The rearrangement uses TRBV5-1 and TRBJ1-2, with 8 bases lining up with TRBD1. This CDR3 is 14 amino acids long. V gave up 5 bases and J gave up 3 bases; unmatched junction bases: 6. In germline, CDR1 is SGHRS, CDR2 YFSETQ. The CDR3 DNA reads TGCGCCAGCAGGGGGCCGGACAGGGACTATGGCTACACCTTC. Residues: CASRGPDRDYGYTF.

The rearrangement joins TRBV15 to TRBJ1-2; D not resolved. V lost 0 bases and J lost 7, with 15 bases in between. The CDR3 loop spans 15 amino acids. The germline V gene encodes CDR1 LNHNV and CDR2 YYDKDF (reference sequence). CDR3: CATSRDLLGEGGYTF. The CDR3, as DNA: TGTGCCACCAGCAGAGATCTTTTGGGAGAGGGTGGCTACACCTTC.

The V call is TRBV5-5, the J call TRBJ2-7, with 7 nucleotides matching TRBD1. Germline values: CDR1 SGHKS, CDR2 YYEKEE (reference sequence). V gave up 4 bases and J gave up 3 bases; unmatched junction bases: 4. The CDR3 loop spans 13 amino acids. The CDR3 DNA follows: TGTGCCAGCAGCGAAAACAGGGGCTACGAGCAGTACTTC. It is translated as CASSENRGYEQYF.

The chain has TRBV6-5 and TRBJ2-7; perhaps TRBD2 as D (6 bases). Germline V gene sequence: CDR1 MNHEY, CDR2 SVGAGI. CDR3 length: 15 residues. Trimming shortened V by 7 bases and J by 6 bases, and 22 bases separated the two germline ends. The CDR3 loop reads CASTPLAGGGVEQYF. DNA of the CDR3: TGTGCCAGCACCCCGCTAGCCGGGGGTGGTGTCGAGCAGTACTTC.

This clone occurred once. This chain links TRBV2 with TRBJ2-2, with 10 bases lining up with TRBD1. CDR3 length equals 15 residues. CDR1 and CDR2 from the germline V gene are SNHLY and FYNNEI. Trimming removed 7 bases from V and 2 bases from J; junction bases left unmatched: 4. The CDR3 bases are TGTGCCAGCACCCGGGACAGGGGTAACACCGGGGAGCTGTTTTTT. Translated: CASTRDRGNTGELFF.

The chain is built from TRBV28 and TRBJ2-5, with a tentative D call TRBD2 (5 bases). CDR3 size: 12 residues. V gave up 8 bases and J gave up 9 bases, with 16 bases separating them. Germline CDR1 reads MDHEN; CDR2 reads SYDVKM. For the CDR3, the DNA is TGTGCCAGCCGGGCGGGCGCCCTGCCCCAGTACTTC. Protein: CASRAGALPQYF.

CDR3 nucleotides: TGTGCCAGCAGCACGAGGGACAGCTACGAGCAGTACTTC. It yields the protein CASSTRDSYEQYF. The chain uses TRBV21-1 and TRBJ2-5; the listed D gene, TRBD1, was not tested against the DNA. The assigned J gene may be wrong: the sequence end matches TRBJ2-7 better. TRBV21-1 is listed as a pseudogene. This CDR3 contains 13 residues.

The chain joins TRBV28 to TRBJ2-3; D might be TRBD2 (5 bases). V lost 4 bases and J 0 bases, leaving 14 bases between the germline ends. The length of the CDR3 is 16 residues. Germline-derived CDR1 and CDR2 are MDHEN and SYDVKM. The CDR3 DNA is TGTGCCAGCAGTTCCCTACAGCGGACGAGCACAGATACGCAGTATTTT. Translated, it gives CASSSLQRTSTDTQYF. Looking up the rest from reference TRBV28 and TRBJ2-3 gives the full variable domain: DVKVTQSSRYLVKRTGEKVFLECVQDMDHENMFWYRQDPGLGLRLIYFSYDVKMKEKGDIPEGYSVSREKKERFSLILESASTNQTSMYLCASSSLQRTSTDTQYFGPGTRLTVL.

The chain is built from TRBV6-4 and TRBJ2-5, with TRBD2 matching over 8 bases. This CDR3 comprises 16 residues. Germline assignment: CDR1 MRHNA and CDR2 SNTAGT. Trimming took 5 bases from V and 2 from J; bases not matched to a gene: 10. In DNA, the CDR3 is TGTGCCAGCAGTTTCCAGCGGGAGCGGCGGCAAGAGACCCAGTACTTC. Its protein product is CASSFQRERRQETQYF.